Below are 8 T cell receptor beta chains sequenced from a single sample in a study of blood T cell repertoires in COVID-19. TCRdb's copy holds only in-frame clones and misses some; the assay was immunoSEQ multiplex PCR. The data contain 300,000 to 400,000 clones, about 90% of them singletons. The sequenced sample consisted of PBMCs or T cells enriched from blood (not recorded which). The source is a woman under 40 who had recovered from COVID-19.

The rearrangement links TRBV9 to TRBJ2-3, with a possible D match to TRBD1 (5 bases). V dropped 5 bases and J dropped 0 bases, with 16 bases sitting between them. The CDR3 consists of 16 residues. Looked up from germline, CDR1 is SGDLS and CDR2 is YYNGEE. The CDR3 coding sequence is TGTGCCAGCAGTTCCGACCTAGGGGCTAGCACAGATACGCAGTATTTT. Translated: CASSSDLGASTDTQYF.

The CDR3 is CASNQGDLRNQPQHF. The CDR3 DNA sequence: TGTGCCAGTAACCAGGGGGATCTCCGCAATCAGCCCCAGCATTTT. The chain carries TRBV19 and TRBJ1-5; TRBD1 aligns across 7 bases. Germline CDR1 LNHDA, CDR2 SQIVND (reference sequence). The CDR3 is 15 amino acids. Trimming removed 7 bases from V and 2 bases from J; junction bases left unmatched: 8.

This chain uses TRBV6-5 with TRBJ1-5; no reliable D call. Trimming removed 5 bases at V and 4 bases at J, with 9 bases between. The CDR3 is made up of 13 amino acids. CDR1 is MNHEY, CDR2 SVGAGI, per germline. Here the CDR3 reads CASSRLGNQPQHF. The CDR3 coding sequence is TGTGCCAGCAGTCGGCTCGGGAATCAGCCCCAGCATTTT.

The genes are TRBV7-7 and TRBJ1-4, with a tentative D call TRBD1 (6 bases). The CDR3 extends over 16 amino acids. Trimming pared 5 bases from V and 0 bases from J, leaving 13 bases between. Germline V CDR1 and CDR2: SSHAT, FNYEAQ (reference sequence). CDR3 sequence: CASSRGQSATNEKLFF. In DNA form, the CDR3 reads TGTGCCAGCAGCCGCGGACAGAGTGCAACTAATGAAAAACTGTTTTTT.

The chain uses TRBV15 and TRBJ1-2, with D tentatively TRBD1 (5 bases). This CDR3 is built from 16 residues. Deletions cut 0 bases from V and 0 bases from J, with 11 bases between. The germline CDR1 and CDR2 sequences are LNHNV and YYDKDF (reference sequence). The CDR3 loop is CATSRDRGTANYGYTF. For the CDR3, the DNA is TGTGCCACCAGCAGAGATCGGGGGACGGCTAACTATGGCTACACCTTC.

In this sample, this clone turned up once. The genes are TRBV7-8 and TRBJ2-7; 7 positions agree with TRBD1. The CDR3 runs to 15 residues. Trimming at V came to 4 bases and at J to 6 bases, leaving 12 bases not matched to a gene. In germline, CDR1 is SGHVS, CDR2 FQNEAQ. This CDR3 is CASSSSRYRGAEQYF. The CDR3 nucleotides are TGTGCCAGCAGCTCTAGTAGGTACAGGGGCGCCGAGCAGTACTTC.

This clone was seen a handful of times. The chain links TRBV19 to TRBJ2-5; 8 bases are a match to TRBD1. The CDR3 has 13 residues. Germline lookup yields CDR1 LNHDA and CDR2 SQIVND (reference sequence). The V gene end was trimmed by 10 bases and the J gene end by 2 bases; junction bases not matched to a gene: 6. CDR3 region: CATQGTGQETQYF. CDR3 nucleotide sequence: TGTGCCACCCAAGGGACAGGTCAAGAGACCCAGTACTTC.

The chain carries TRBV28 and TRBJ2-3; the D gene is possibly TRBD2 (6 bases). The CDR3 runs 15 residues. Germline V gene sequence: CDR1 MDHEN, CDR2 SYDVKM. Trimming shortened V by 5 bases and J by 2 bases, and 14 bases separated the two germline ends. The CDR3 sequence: CASSQAAGFTDTQYF. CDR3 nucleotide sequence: TGTGCCAGCAGTCAGGCTGCGGGATTCACAGATACGCAGTATTTT.